These 11 T cell receptor beta chains originate from one sample sequenced in a study of blood T cell repertoires in COVID-19. TCRdb keeps only in-frame clones here, not all; method: immunoSEQ multiplex PCR. The table records approximately 190,000 clones, nearly 85% of them present only once. Sequencing used peripheral blood. Receptors originate from a woman in her thirties with acute or convalescent COVID-19.

The V call is TRBV7-2, the J call TRBJ2-7; 8 nucleotides align to TRBD2. Trimming removed 6 bases from V and 3 bases from J; junction bases left unmatched: 4. The CDR3 runs to 13 residues. The germline V gene encodes CDR1 SGHTA and CDR2 FQGNSA. The CDR3 region has the DNA TGTGCCAGCAGTCCTACTAGCGGCTACGAGCAGTACTTC. Amino acid sequence: CASSPTSGYEQYF.

V gene TRBV4-3 combines with J gene TRBJ2-1, with TRBD1 identical over 7 bases. J gave up 0 bases and V 3 bases, and 8 bases lay outside the gene matches. The CDR3 spans 17 residues. Germline V CDR1 and CDR2: LGHNA, YSLEER. CDR3 sequence reads: CASSHEEGQYSYNEQFF. The DNA of the CDR3 is TGCGCCAGCAGCCATGAAGAGGGACAGTACTCCTACAATGAGCAGTTCTTC.

This clone occurred once. The V and J genes are TRBV11-2 and TRBJ1-6; D gene uncertain. V was cut by 5 bases and J by 5 bases, with 10 bases left in between. The CDR3 extends over 14 amino acids. Germline values: CDR1 SGHAT, CDR2 FQNNGV. The CDR3 region has the DNA TGTGCCAGCAGCCCTGAGGTTAATAATTCACCCCTCCACTTT. It specifies CASSPEVNNSPLHF.

J is TRBJ1-5 and V is TRBV19; 9 bases align to TRBD1. CDR3 size: 14 residues. Germline V gene data show CDR1 as LNHDA and CDR2 as SQIVND (reference sequence). V dropped 3 bases and J dropped 4; count of bases not matched to a gene: 1. CDR3 region: CASSMTGGNQPQHF. CDR3 nucleotide sequence: TGTGCCAGTAGTATGACAGGGGGTAATCAGCCCCAGCATTTT.

The V call is TRBV9, the J call TRBJ2-1; D perhaps matches TRBD1 (6 bases). Trimming stripped 4 bases from V and 8 bases from J, with 19 bases between. Germline V gives CDR1 SGDLS, CDR2 YYNGEE. The CDR3 loop spans 15 amino acids. CDR3 protein: CASSKTGGNQYEQFF. The CDR3 coding sequence is TGTGCCAGCAGCAAGACAGGCGGCAATCAATATGAGCAGTTCTTC.

The chain couples TRBV9 to TRBJ2-2, with D perhaps TRBD2 (5 bases). Germline values: CDR1 SGDLS, CDR2 YYNGEE. Trimming took off 1 base at V and 6 bases at J, with 7 bases between the two ends. The CDR3 consists of 13 residues. CDR3 coding DNA: TGTGCCAGCAGCGTACGGGGTTCCGGGGAGCTGTTTTTT. This gives the protein CASSVRGSGELFF.

The V and J genes are TRBV6-2 or TRBV6-3 and TRBJ2-6; D gene ambiguous. The V and J ends lost 2 bases and 0 bases respectively, with 11 bases between them. This CDR3 is 17 amino acids long. CDR1 and CDR2 from the germline V gene are MNHEY and SVGEGT. DNA of the CDR3: TGTGCCAGCAGTTACGGCCGCTCCAGCTCTGGGGCCAACGTCCTGACTTTC. This gives the protein CASSYGRSSSGANVLTF.

The genes are TRBV20-1 and TRBJ2-7, with TRBD2 matching 9 bases. Germline loops: CDR1 DFQATT, CDR2 SNEGSKA (reference sequence). CDR3 size: 14 residues. Trimming at V came to 3 bases and at J to 3 bases, leaving 6 bases not matched to a gene. CDR3 nucleotide sequence: TGCAGTGCTAGTGTGTTAGCGGGAGTCTACGAGCAGTACTTC. Encoded protein: CSASVLAGVYEQYF.

The CDR3 bases are TGTGCCAGCAGTTCCACGACTAGCGGGAGTGGGGCCCAGTACTTC. Translating gives CASSSTTSGSGAQYF. The J gene is TRBJ2-5, the V gene TRBV27, with 12 bases matching TRBD2. CDR1 and CDR2 from the germline V gene are MNHEY and SMNVEV (reference sequence). The J segment lost 9 bases and the V segment lost 4 bases, leaving 9 bases of the junction unmatched. This CDR3 spans 15 amino acids.

In its sample, this clone was seen a few times. This chain joins TRBV7-9 and TRBJ2-1, with a tentative D call TRBD1 (5 bases). The germline CDR1 and CDR2 sequences are SEHNR and FQNEAQ (reference sequence). The CDR3 totals 15 residues. V was cut by 1 base and J by 6 bases, with 13 bases left in between. Here the CDR3 reads CASSLVLGVVNEQFF. The CDR3 DNA is TGTGCCAGCAGCTTAGTTCTAGGGGTTGTCAATGAGCAGTTCTTC. Based on the CDR3 plus reference TRBV7-9 and TRBJ2-1, the full variable domain is DTGVSQNPRHKITKRGQNVTFRCDPISEHNRLYWYRQTLGQGPEFLTYFQNEAQLEKSRLLSDRFSAERPKGSFSTLEIQRTEQGDSAMYLCASSLVLGVVNEQFFGPGTRLTVL.

The rearrangement joins TRBV7-9 to TRBJ2-5; 7 bases align to TRBD1. The CDR3 runs to 14 residues. Germline CDR1 SEHNR, CDR2 FQNEAQ (reference sequence). J gave up 5 bases and V 6 bases, and 9 bases lay outside the gene matches. The CDR3 DNA reads as TGTGCCAGCAGACCTACAGGGGTGAAGGAGACCCAGTACTTC. Amino acids: CASRPTGVKETQYF. Combining the CDR3 with reference TRBV7-9 and TRBJ2-5 gives the whole variable domain DTGVSQNPRHKITKRGQNVTFRCDPISEHNRLYWYRQTLGQGPEFLTYFQNEAQLEKSRLLSDRFSAERPKGSFSTLEIQRTEQGDSAMYLCASRPTGVKETQYFGPGTRLLVL.